This T cell receptor beta chain is drawn from a study of blood T cells in healthy people across ages. The V and J ends lost 1 base and 0 bases respectively, with 9 bases between them. CDR3 length equals 15 residues. CDR1 is SEHNR, CDR2 FQNEAQ, per germline (reference sequence). General study points: Long-lived and aged donors differed, with more naive CD4+ cells and higher diversity in the long-lived.

Primed by a sample-barcoded 5' primer and a J-beta primer mix, a second PCR proceeded for roughly 7 to 12 cycles. MiXCR, run by TCRdb on the 5' RACE reads, gives a single entry per CDR3 protein. The repertoire has more than 1.4 million distinct CDR3 sequences, 35% to 45% of them found once; the top ten carry 7.9%. The study drew donors from healthy Caucasian individuals in Russia aged about 6 to 100. Notes on this clonotype: Its antigen is unidentified.

The receptor comes from a woman in her late teens or twenties in good health. The sequenced sample was blood. This chain connects TRBV7-9 to TRBJ1-1; D ambiguous. As DNA, the CDR3 is TGTGCCAGCAGCTTAGGCCAGATAATGAACACTGAAGCTTTCTTT. This sequence encodes CASSLGQIMNTEAFF.